This record covers a single TCR beta chain. Antigen: not known. Sequenced by immunoSEQ multiplex PCR; TCRdb stores in-frame clones only, minus some. The table has about 89,000 clones, 75% to 95% seen once. This entry belongs to a study of graft-versus-host responses after intestinal transplantation. For the study at large: Tacrolimus and steroids were given for 2 to 4 years to all recipients after anti-thymocyte globulin induction. Study results and limitations: With peak circulating GvH clone levels came an association with early post-transplant HvG declines. The recipient marrow held GvH clones, and some of them showed up first in ileum or blood. In patients with graft-donor T cell macrochimerism, allograft graft-versus-host to host-versus-graft clonal ratios were high.

Trimming stripped 2 bases from V and 1 base from J, with 13 bases between. The CDR3 contains 16 residues. In germline, CDR1 is SGHDN, CDR2 FVKESK. The chain uses TRBV14 and TRBJ2-3; TRBD1 might be the D (5 bases). Specimen: unstimulated CD4+ T cells sorted from spleen or lymph node cells, collected before intestinal transplant. This TCR came from a human donor who received an intestinal transplant. CDR3 DNA: TGTGCCAGCAGCCAACAGGGTTGGGATGGCACAGATACGCAGTATTTT. Protein: CASSQQGWDGTDTQYF.